These 26 T cell receptor beta chains were all obtained from the same sample, sequenced in a study of blood T cell repertoires in COVID-19. Method: immunoSEQ multiplex PCR; TCRdb's copy keeps in-frame clones and lacks some. The sample carries about 320,000 clones, about nine tenths recorded once. The sample consisted of PBMCs or T cells enriched from blood (not recorded which). The receptor source for this set is a man between 60 and 70 years old who had recovered from COVID-19.

This chain uses TRBV4-2 with TRBJ2-7, with 12 bases matching TRBD2. Germline V gene lookup returns CDR1 LGHNA and CDR2 YNFKEQ. The junction had 11 bases not matched to a gene; V was cut back by 2 bases and J by 3 bases. The CDR3 totals 18 residues. CDR3 coding DNA: TGTGCCAGCAGCCAACTAGCGGGAGGGCCAGGATTGGGCTACGAGCAGTACTTC. Its protein product is CASSQLAGGPGLGYEQYF.

CDR3 sequence reads: CASSPLGRGQETQYF. DNA for the CDR3: TGTGCCAGCAGTCCGCTGGGCAGGGGTCAAGAGACCCAGTACTTC. The rearrangement uses TRBV28 and TRBJ2-5; TRBD1 is a possible D gene (6 bases). This CDR3 comprises 15 residues. V was trimmed by 5 bases and J by 2 bases, leaving 15 bases between them. From germline, CDR1 is MDHEN and CDR2 SYDVKM.

The chain combines TRBV28 with TRBJ1-6; 10 bases fit TRBD1. V gave up 4 bases and J gave up 9 bases; unmatched junction bases: 12. The CDR3 is made up of 17 amino acids. The germline gives CDR1 MDHEN, CDR2 SYDVKM. CDR3 sequence: CASSSPGTGADGSPLHF. In DNA form, the CDR3 reads TGTGCCAGCAGTTCCCCAGGGACAGGGGCGGATGGTTCACCCCTCCACTTT. The variable domain in full, completed from reference TRBV28 and TRBJ1-6, reads DVKVTQSSRYLVKRTGEKVFLECVQDMDHENMFWYRQDPGLGLRLIYFSYDVKMKEKGDIPEGYSVSREKKERFSLILESASTNQTSMYLCASSSPGTGADGSPLHFGNGTRLTVT.

The gene calls are TRBV9 and TRBJ2-1; 10 bases fit TRBD2. The CDR3 has 16 amino acids. CDR1 and CDR2 (germline): SGDLS, YYNGEE. J lost 4 bases, V lost 0 bases, and 4 bases had no gene match. The CDR3 DNA sequence: TGTGCCAGCAGCGTAGTTTTGACTAGCGGGTACAATGAGCAGTTCTTC. This translates into CASSVVLTSGYNEQFF. The full variable domain, rest sourced from reference TRBV9 and TRBJ2-1, is DSGVTQTPKHLITATGQRVTLRCSPRSGDLSVYWYQQSLDQGLQFLIQYYNGEERAKGNILERFSAQQFPDLHSELNLSSLELGDSALYFCASSVVLTSGYNEQFFGPGTRLTVL.

The sample holds a few counts of this clone. This chain links TRBV5-1 with TRBJ2-5; the D is unclear. This CDR3 is built from 14 residues. CDR1 and CDR2 from the germline V gene are SGHRS and YFSETQ. The ends were cut back, 0 bases at V and 0 bases at J, with 6 bases in the middle. DNA for the CDR3: TGCGCCAGCAGCTTGGACACAAACCAAGAGACCCAGTACTTC. This codes for CASSLDTNQETQYF. Looking up the rest from reference TRBV5-1 and TRBJ2-5 gives the full variable domain: KAGVTQTPRYLIKTRGQQVTLSCSPISGHRSVSWYQQTPGQGLQFLFEYFSETQRNKGNFPGRFSGRQFSNSRSEMNVSTLELGDSALYLCASSLDTNQETQYFGPGTRLLVL.

This sequence joins TRBV11-2 and TRBJ2-1; TRBD2 aligns across 9 bases. CDR1 and CDR2 (germline): SGHAT, FQNNGV. V shed 5 bases and J 8 bases; nucleotides not matched to a gene: 7. The CDR3 is 14 amino acids. CDR3 bases: TGTGCCAGCAGCCTCGGACTAGCGAACGATGAGCAGTTCTTC. Protein sequence: CASSLGLANDEQFF. The full variable domain, completed using reference TRBV11-2 and TRBJ2-1, is EAGVAQSPRYKIIEKRQSVAFWCNPISGHATLYWYQQILGQGPKLLIQFQNNGVVDDSQLPKDRFSAERLKGVDSTLKIQPAKLEDSAVYLCASSLGLANDEQFFGPGTRLTVL.

This rearrangement joins TRBV28 to TRBJ1-1; TRBD1 agrees at 7 bases. With 6 bases clipped from V and 1 base from J, the junction kept 5 bases outside the gene matches. The germline V gene has CDR1 MDHEN and CDR2 SYDVKM. The CDR3 has 14 amino acids. CDR3 nucleotides: TGTGCCAGCAGACTGGACAGGCGGAACACTGAAGCTTTCTTT. The encoded protein is CASRLDRRNTEAFF.

The CDR3: CASSQASLSTGGNQPQHF. The CDR3 bases are TGCGCCAGCAGCCAAGCTTCCCTTTCAACGGGGGGGAATCAGCCCCAGCATTTT. This chain uses TRBV4-1 with TRBJ1-5; tentative D call: TRBD1 (5 bases). This CDR3 is 18 amino acids long. V was trimmed by 1 base and J by 4 bases, leaving 20 bases between them. Germline V lookup: CDR1 MGHRA, CDR2 YSYEKL.

J is TRBJ2-3 and V is TRBV30; D perhaps matches TRBD1 (8 bases). Germline loops: CDR1 GTSNPN, CDR2 SVGIG (reference sequence). Trimming removed 5 bases from V and 4 bases from J, with 16 bases in between. This CDR3 comprises 14 residues. CDR3 bases: TGTGCCTGGGGGGGGGCGACAGGGGCAGATACGCAGTATTTT. It encodes CAWGGATGADTQYF.

This chain joins TRBV11-2 and TRBJ2-7; no definite D call. CDR3 size: 13 residues. Germline V gene sequence: CDR1 SGHAT, CDR2 FQNNGV. The V end was cut by 1 base, the J end by 0 bases, with 4 bases between. The DNA for the CDR3 is TGTGCCAGCAGCTTAGGACACTCCTACGAGCAGTACTTC. This sequence encodes CASSLGHSYEQYF.

The V gene is TRBV28, the J gene TRBJ2-5; 8 nucleotides align to TRBD2. The CDR3 is 15 residues long. Germline V CDR1 and CDR2: MDHEN, SYDVKM. Losses at the gene ends were 7 bases for V and 4 bases for J; bases not matched to a gene: 11. CDR3 amino acids: CASTSRGAGGETQYF. CDR3 in DNA: TGTGCCAGCACCTCTAGGGGGGCGGGGGGAGAGACCCAGTACTTC.

This chain connects TRBV6-5 to TRBJ2-5; tentatively, D is TRBD1 (6 bases). The CDR3 covers 14 residues. CDR1 MNHEY and CDR2 SVGAGI come from the germline V gene. V dropped 6 bases and J dropped 5 bases, with 16 bases sitting between them. The CDR3 DNA reads as TGTGCCAGCAGGCGTACAGGGATTTTGGAGACCCAGTACTTC. As protein: CASRRTGILETQYF.

The CDR3 is CSVNRDRASREQYF. The CDR3 DNA sequence: TGCAGCGTTAACCGGGACAGGGCCTCTCGCGAGCAGTACTTC. The chain employs TRBV29-1 and TRBJ2-7, with 9 nucleotides matching TRBD1. This CDR3 has 14 residues. Per germline, CDR1 SQVTM and CDR2 ANQGSEA. The V and J ends lost 5 bases and 6 bases, in that order; junction bases with no gene match: 11.

This clone was seen a single time. The rearrangement uses TRBV5-1 and TRBJ2-3, with a tentative D call TRBD1 (6 bases). Trimming stripped 5 bases from V and 6 bases from J, with 16 bases between. The CDR3 consists of 14 residues. Germline values: CDR1 SGHRS, CDR2 YFSETQ. Here the CDR3 reads CASSPGHRVDTQYF. The CDR3, as DNA: TGCGCCAGCAGTCCGGGACATAGGGTGGATACGCAGTATTTT.

The chain combines TRBV20-1 with TRBJ2-3, with TRBD2 matching over 8 bases. The V gene's germline CDR1 is DFQATT and CDR2 SNEGSKA (reference sequence). The CDR3 has 15 amino acids. The V and J ends lost 3 bases and 0 bases, in that order; junction bases with no gene match: 5. The chain's CDR3 is CSASYASGSTDTQYF. Written as DNA, the CDR3 is TGCAGTGCTAGTTATGCTAGCGGGAGCACAGATACGCAGTATTTT.

This chain uses TRBV2 with TRBJ2-7, with TRBD2 identical over 7 bases. From germline, CDR1 is SNHLY and CDR2 FYNNEI. The CDR3 consists of 15 residues. V gave up 6 bases and J gave up 2 bases; unmatched junction bases: 10. The CDR3 loop is CASRERLAEPYEQYF. The DNA of the CDR3 is TGTGCCAGCAGAGAGAGACTAGCTGAACCCTACGAGCAGTACTTC.

This sequence joins TRBV6-5 and TRBJ2-1; 10 nucleotides agree with TRBD2. The J segment lost 6 bases and the V segment lost 5 bases, leaving 4 bases of the junction unmatched. CDR1 MNHEY and CDR2 SVGAGI come from the germline V gene. This CDR3 has 14 residues. The CDR3 DNA sequence: TGTGCCAGCAGTACCCTAGCGGGAGTCAATGAGCAGTTCTTC. This gives the protein CASSTLAGVNEQFF.

CDR3 DNA sequence: TGTGCCTGGAGAGACAGGACGAACACCGGGGAGCTGTTTTTT. It encodes CAWRDRTNTGELFF. V is TRBV30 and J is TRBJ2-2; D is possibly TRBD1 (6 bases). The CDR3 has 14 residues. V shed 3 bases and J shed 0 bases, with 8 bases lying between them. Germline V CDR1 and CDR2: GTSNPN, SVGIG (reference sequence). Drawing the rest from reference TRBV30 and TRBJ2-2, the complete variable domain is SQTIHQWPATLVQPVGSPLSLECTVEGTSNPNLYWYRQAAGRGLQLLFYSVGIGQISSEVPQNLSASRPQDRQFILSSKKLLLSDSGFYLCAWRDRTNTGELFFGEGSRLTVL.

Remarks on this clone: The sample has other DNA sequences that encode this CDR3 too. The chain uses TRBV19 and TRBJ2-5; D ambiguous. Germline CDR1 reads LNHDA; CDR2 reads SQIVND (reference sequence). Trimming stripped 6 bases from V and 4 bases from J, with 9 bases between. This CDR3 has 12 amino acids. The CDR3 nucleotides read TGTGCCAGTAGCATCGGCGGAGAGACCCAGTACTTC. Translated, it gives CASSIGGETQYF.

The V call is TRBV10-2, the J call TRBJ2-7, with a possible D match to TRBD1 (6 bases). Trimming left V 9 bases short and J 3 bases short, with 15 bases between. The CDR3 consists of 13 residues. Germline CDR1 and CDR2: WSHSY and SAAADI. This CDR3 is CASTTGTYYEQYF. The CDR3 DNA follows: TGCGCCAGTACGACAGGAACGTACTACGAGCAGTACTTC.

This chain connects TRBV5-6 to TRBJ1-6; the D is unclear. The CDR3 is 18 amino acids. Germline V CDR1 and CDR2: SGHDT, YYEEEE. Deletions cut 0 bases from V and 0 bases from J, with 13 bases between. CDR3 sequence reads: CASSLGPRESSYNSPLHF. As DNA, the CDR3 is TGTGCCAGCAGCTTGGGACCGAGGGAGAGCTCCTATAATTCACCCCTCCACTTT.

This chain connects TRBV7-3 to TRBJ2-2, with D possibly TRBD1 on 5 matching bases. CDR1 is SGHTA and CDR2 is FQGTGA in the germline V gene. The V end lost 5 bases, the J end lost 6 bases, and 13 bases lay between the germline ends. The CDR3 contains 14 residues. CDR3 in amino acids: CASSLITGSGELFF. CDR3 nucleotide sequence: TGTGCCAGCAGCCTAATAACAGGATCCGGGGAGCTGTTTTTT.

J is TRBJ2-3 and V is TRBV3-1 (or the pseudogene TRBV3-2); tentatively, D is TRBD2 (6 bases). Per the germline V gene, CDR1 is LGHDT and CDR2 is YNNKEL (reference sequence). CDR3 length: 14 residues. V was shortened by 6 bases and J by 1 base, with 11 bases between the two germline ends. CDR3 loop: CASSQRVRTDTQYF. For the CDR3, the DNA is TGTGCCAGCAGTCAGCGGGTCCGCACAGATACGCAGTATTTT.

On this clone: The junction departs from the called germline gene at one end, perhaps through a read error. V is TRBV7-2 and J is TRBJ2-1, with 14 bases lining up with TRBD2. Germline lookup yields CDR1 SGHTA and CDR2 FQGNSA. This CDR3 is 13 amino acids long. Written as DNA, the CDR3 is TGTGCCAGCAGCTTCGGGACTAGCGGGGGCCCCGTCTTC. This sequence encodes CASSFGTSGGPVF.

The chain recombines TRBV7-2 with TRBJ2-5; 7 bases agree with TRBD2. The V gene end was trimmed by 3 bases and the J gene end by 1 base; junction bases not matched to a gene: 5. The CDR3 loop spans 15 amino acids. CDR1 SGHTA and CDR2 FQGNSA come from the germline V gene. The DNA for the CDR3 is TGTGCCAGCAGCTTTGTAGCGGGCCTCCAAGAGACCCAGTACTTC. Its protein product is CASSFVAGLQETQYF.

V gene TRBV18 combines with J gene TRBJ2-1; 15 bases match TRBD2. Germline V gene lookup returns CDR1 KGHSH and CDR2 LQKENI. V dropped 3 bases and J dropped 0; count of bases not matched to a gene: 15. This CDR3 region has 22 residues. The CDR3 loop reads CASSPSHPGLAGGQSSYNEQFF. The CDR3 coding sequence is TGTGCCAGCTCACCCTCCCATCCGGGACTAGCGGGAGGTCAGAGCTCCTACAATGAGCAGTTCTTC.